This T cell receptor beta chain was identified during a study of blood T cell repertoires in COVID-19. Whole-study context: Acute and convalescent COVID-19 samples came from the United States, Italy and Spain. T cells, B-cell-depleted T cells, or PBMCs provided the cDNA or gDNA that served as material.

TCRdb's table, derived via immunoSEQ multiplex PCR, lists solely in-frame clones and lacks some. The sample includes approximately 70,000 clones, over 65% seen only once; the top ten take about 40%. The CDR3 runs 13 residues. Germline V CDR1 and CDR2: SQVTM, ANQGSEA. Trimming pared 2 bases from V and 0 bases from J, leaving 7 bases between. The receptor was isolated from a woman between 65 and 79 years old with acute or convalescent COVID-19. Sequencing was done on a sample of peripheral blood. This sequence joins TRBV29-1 and TRBJ1-1, with a possible D match to TRBD1 (5 bases). CDR3: CSVERTLNTEAFF. The CDR3 DNA sequence: TGCAGCGTTGAAAGGACACTGAACACTGAAGCTTTCTTT.